A selection of T cell receptor beta chains follows, all from one sample in a study of blood T cell repertoires in COVID-19. Clones were sequenced by immunoSEQ multiplex PCR, and TCRdb holds only the in-frame ones, with some missing. Of 30,000 to 35,000 clones in the sample, approximately 81% are singletons; the top ten hold more than 14%. Sequencing was performed on peripheral blood. Receptor source: a human donor with acute or convalescent COVID-19. The donor label of this sample is uncertain. Each CDR3 is given with its conserved first and last residue. The D gene is left open where the match is weak. Clone size is not always given. Where it is, it says once, few, many or a class for expanded clones.

v_gene	abundance	d_gene	j_gene	CDR3aa	CDR3nt
TRBV5-1	.	.	TRBJ1-2	CASRSDPRSGYTF	TGCGCCAGCCGTTCGGATCCTAGGAGTGGCTACACCTTC
TRBV28	.	.	TRBJ1-5	CASSSPTGGQPQHF	TGTGCCAGCAGTTCACCCACCGGGGGTCAGCCCCAGCATTTT
TRBV7-9	.	.	TRBJ2-7	CASSLATGVEQYF	TGTGCCAGCAGCTTAGCGACAGGTGTAGAGCAGTACTTC
TRBV19	few	TRBD1	TRBJ1-2	CASSIALTGNDGYTF	TGTGCCAGTAGTATAGCGTTGACAGGGAATGATGGCTACACCTTC
TRBV11-3	.	.	TRBJ1-4	CASSSREGGEKLFF	TGTGCCAGCAGCTCACGGGAGGGAGGCGAAAAACTGTTTTTT
TRBV28	.	.	TRBJ1-5	CASSPWTGGNPSNQPQHF	TGTGCCAGCAGTCCCTGGACTGGAGGAAATCCTAGCAATCAGCCCCAGCATTTT
TRBV6-5	.	.	TRBJ2-3	CASGAQSDTQYF	TGTGCCAGCGGGGCCCAGTCAGATACGCAGTATTTT
TRBV7-2	.	TRBD1	TRBJ1-5	CASSLAQGAQPQHF	TGTGCCAGCAGCTTAGCACAGGGGGCTCAGCCCCAGCATTTT
TRBV5-5	.	.	TRBJ1-5	CASSLNRALGQPQHF	TGTGCCAGCAGCTTGAACAGGGCCCTGGGTCAGCCCCAGCATTTT
TRBV9	.	TRBD1	TRBJ1-2	CASSRTGEYGYTF	TGTGCCAGCAGCCGGACAGGGGAATATGGCTACACCTTC
TRBV7-2	.	.	TRBJ1-3	CASSFFTGPSGNTIYF	TGTGCCAGCAGCTTTTTTACAGGGCCCTCTGGAAACACCATATATTTT
TRBV5-1	.	TRBD2	TRBJ2-1	CASSLIAGLLNDYNEQFF	TGCGCCAGCAGCCTCATAGCGGGACTTTTGAACGACTACAATGAGCAGTTCTTC
TRBV19	once	.	TRBJ1-2	CASSTQHSESYGYTF	TGTGCCAGTAGTACCCAACATTCTGAATCCTATGGCTACACCTTC
TRBV6-6	.	.	TRBJ1-4	CASSYPEMDEKLFF	TGTGCCAGCAGTTACCCAGAAATGGATGAAAAACTGTTTTTT
TRBV19	few	.	TRBJ1-2	CASSTAGDYGYTF	TGTGCCAGTAGTACCGCAGGCGACTATGGCTACACCTTC